These 18 T cell receptor beta chains originate from one sample sequenced in a study of blood T cell repertoires in COVID-19. Libraries were prepared by immunoSEQ multiplex PCR; TCRdb keeps only in-frame clonotypes and omits some of them. The sample carries about 170,000 clones, 92% recorded once. The sequencing input was peripheral blood. Receptors originate from a man between 25 and 39 years old with COVID-19, enrolled during active disease.

V usage is TRBV7-9 and J usage is TRBJ1-3; TRBD1 might be the D (6 bases). Trimming left V 1 base short and J 4 bases short, with 14 bases between. Germline loops: CDR1 SEHNR, CDR2 FQNEAQ (reference sequence). CDR3 size: 16 residues. The CDR3 DNA follows: TGTGCCAGCAGCTTAGATCCCAGGGGATCCGGAAACACCATATATTTT. Amino acids: CASSLDPRGSGNTIYF.

The chain links TRBV24-1 to TRBJ1-4, with 8 bases lining up with TRBD1. V lost 3 bases and J lost 0; bases outside the gene matches: 2. In germline, CDR1 is KGHDR, CDR2 SFDVKD. The CDR3 loop spans 16 amino acids. CDR3 amino acids: CATSDMTGATNEKLFF. The CDR3 nucleotides are TGTGCCACCAGTGATATGACAGGGGCAACTAATGAAAAACTGTTTTTT.

The chain has TRBV2 and TRBJ2-6, with TRBD1 matching 9 bases. With 11 bases clipped from V and 2 bases from J, the junction kept 13 bases outside the gene matches. Germline V gene lookup returns CDR1 SNHLY and CDR2 FYNNEI. The CDR3 consists of 17 residues. CDR3 in DNA: TGTGCCCTATTCGGGGACAGGGTTTTTGCTGGGGCCAACGTCCTGACTTTC. It codes for CALFGDRVFAGANVLTF. Full variable domain (remainder filled in from reference TRBV2 and TRBJ2-6): EPEVTQTPSHQVTQMGQEVILRCVPISNHLYFYWYRQILGQKVEFLVSFYNNEISEKSEIFDDQFSVERPDGSNFTLKIRSTKLEDSAMYFCALFGDRVFAGANVLTFGAGSRLTVL.

The chain employs TRBV7-8 and TRBJ1-1; no clear D. CDR3 size: 15 residues. The V gene lost 5 bases and the J gene lost 4 bases, with 17 bases spanning the gap. From germline, CDR1 is SGHVS and CDR2 FQNEAQ. The DNA of the CDR3 is TGTGCCAGCAGCCTCCTATCGGGGTACGGCACTGAAGCTTTCTTT. Encoded protein: CASSLLSGYGTEAFF. Complete variable domain (other parts from reference TRBV7-8 and TRBJ1-1): GAGVSQSPRYKVAKRGQDVALRCDPISGHVSLFWYQQALGQGPEFLTYFQNEAQLDKSGLPSDRFFAERPEGSVSTLKIQRTQQEDSAVYLCASSLLSGYGTEAFFGQGTRLTVV.

The chain employs TRBV28 and TRBJ2-3, with 10 bases fitting TRBD1. Germline V gene data show CDR1 as MDHEN and CDR2 as SYDVKM. After removal of 3 bases from V and 3 bases from J, the junction contained 3 bases not matched to a gene. The CDR3 is 15 residues long. In DNA form, the CDR3 reads TGTGCCAGCAGTTTCGACAGGGGGCTAACAGATACGCAGTATTTT. Protein sequence: CASSFDRGLTDTQYF.

The chain has TRBV5-1 and TRBJ2-7, with a tentative D call TRBD1 (6 bases). V lost 4 bases, J lost 6 bases, and 11 bases lay in between. The CDR3 consists of 12 residues. Germline lookup yields CDR1 SGHRS and CDR2 YFSETQ. CDR3 DNA: TGCGCCAGCAGCGTCAACAGGGTCGAGCAGTACTTC. It yields the protein CASSVNRVEQYF.

The rearrangement uses TRBV4-2 and TRBJ1-4; 8 bases agree with TRBD1. Germline V gene data show CDR1 as LGHNA and CDR2 as YNFKEQ. This CDR3 contains 16 residues. V lost 1 base and J lost 4; bases outside the gene matches: 5. This CDR3 reads CASSQVAGGINEKLFF. CDR3 nucleotide sequence: TGTGCCAGCAGCCAAGTAGCAGGGGGCATTAATGAAAAACTGTTTTTT.

This rearrangement joins TRBV12-5 to TRBJ1-2; TRBD1 agrees at 9 bases. V gave up 6 bases and J gave up 2 bases; unmatched junction bases: 4. Germline-derived CDR1 and CDR2 are LGHNT and FRNRAP. This CDR3 has 14 residues. CDR3 in amino acids: CASGTGQGNYGYTF. CDR3 in DNA: TGTGCTAGTGGGACGGGACAGGGAAACTATGGCTACACCTTC.

The chain joins TRBV6-2 or TRBV6-3 to TRBJ2-1; the match to TRBD2 covers 11 bases. The ends lost 4 bases at V and 8 bases at J; junction bases unmatched: 10. The CDR3 has 16 residues. The V gene's germline CDR1 is MNHEY and CDR2 SVGEGT. CDR3 region: CASSSPGVAGGHEQFF. The CDR3 DNA sequence: TGTGCCAGCAGTTCCCCGGGGGTAGCGGGGGGGCATGAGCAGTTCTTC.

The gene calls are TRBV10-3 and TRBJ1-1; D remains unclear. The V gene lost 10 bases and the J gene lost 0 bases, with 9 bases spanning the gap. Germline V gives CDR1 ENHRY, CDR2 SYGVKD. The CDR3 loop spans 12 amino acids. This CDR3 reads CATSPMNTEAFF. The CDR3 DNA is TGTGCCACCAGCCCCATGAACACTGAAGCTTTCTTT.

The table lists this clone with a few counts. The rearrangement uses TRBV6-2 or TRBV6-3 and TRBJ1-1; TRBD1 is a possible D gene (5 bases). Germline V gives CDR1 MNHEY, CDR2 SVGEGT. The CDR3 sequence is 13 residues long. Between the trimmed V and J ends, which lost 5 bases and 3 bases, there was a span of 10 bases. CDR3: CASSVRGYTEAFF. For the CDR3, the DNA is TGTGCCAGCAGTGTTAGGGGTTACACTGAAGCTTTCTTT.

V is TRBV20-1 and J is TRBJ1-1; D is unclear. V was clipped by 3 bases and J by 4 bases, with 6 bases between them. The length of the CDR3 is 11 residues. Germline V gene lookup returns CDR1 DFQATT and CDR2 SNEGSKA (reference sequence). The CDR3 is CSARGVTEAFF. The CDR3 DNA reads TGCAGTGCTAGGGGAGTCACTGAAGCTTTCTTT.

The rearrangement joins TRBV6-2 or TRBV6-3 to TRBJ1-2; D not resolved. V was trimmed by 2 bases and J by 6 bases, leaving 13 bases between them. Per germline, CDR1 MNHEY and CDR2 SVGEGT. This CDR3 spans 14 amino acids. The CDR3 loop reads CASSYRAGGDGYTF. In DNA, the CDR3 is TGTGCCAGCAGTTACCGGGCGGGCGGGGATGGCTACACCTTC.

V and J are TRBV29-1 and TRBJ1-1; D gene uncertain. V lost 1 base and J 11 bases, leaving 17 bases between the germline ends. Germline CDR1 is SQVTM and CDR2 is ANQGSEA. This CDR3 has 13 residues. The CDR3 spells CSVEARMVIGAFF. The DNA for the CDR3 is TGCAGCGTTGAAGCCCGAATGGTTATCGGTGCTTTCTTT.

This chain links TRBV27 with TRBJ2-7; TRBD1 matches 9 bases. CDR3 length equals 14 residues. Germline CDR1 is MNHEY and CDR2 is SMNVEV (reference sequence). Trimming removed 2 bases from V and 6 bases from J; junction bases left unmatched: 5. The CDR3 loop reads CASSLAGQGFEQYF. In DNA, the CDR3 is TGTGCCAGCAGTTTAGCGGGACAGGGTTTCGAGCAGTACTTC.

The chain couples TRBV7-9 to TRBJ1-5; TRBD1 aligns across 8 bases. Germline CDR1 reads SEHNR; CDR2 reads FQNEAQ (reference sequence). V lost 4 bases and J lost 5; bases outside the gene matches: 7. The CDR3 totals 15 residues. The CDR3 region has the DNA TGTGCCAGCAGCTCTAGGACAGGGCCGGATCAGCCCCAGCATTTT. Its translation: CASSSRTGPDQPQHF.

This clone was counted a single time. The chain is built from TRBV15 and TRBJ2-7; a weak D match, TRBD2 (6 bases). The CDR3 has 15 residues. Between the trimmed V and J ends, which lost 5 bases and 2 bases, there was a span of 16 bases. Germline assignment: CDR1 LNHNV and CDR2 YYDKDF (reference sequence). The CDR3 sequence: CATSPRDLATYEQYF. The CDR3 DNA reads TGTGCCACCAGCCCGCGGGACCTAGCTACCTACGAGCAGTACTTC.

The chain links TRBV12-3 or TRBV12-4 to TRBJ2-7, with no clear D. This CDR3 is built from 12 residues. Trimming took 5 bases from V and 3 from J, leaving 8 bases between them. CDR3 sequence reads: CASSPAVYEQYF. In nucleotides, the CDR3 is TGTGCCAGCAGTCCGGCGGTCTACGAGCAGTACTTC.